This TCR beta chain came from a study of blood T cell repertoires in COVID-19. The CDR3 has 15 residues. Per germline, CDR1 SGHVS and CDR2 FQNEAQ. Trimming took off 4 bases at V and 5 bases at J, with 15 bases between the two ends. Here immunoSEQ multiplex PCR was the method, and the copy in TCRdb shows in-frame clones only, minus some. Of about 70,000 clones in the sample, approximately 79% were seen once. This sequence joins TRBV7-8 and TRBJ1-5; possibly TRBD1 for D (5 bases). This TCR derives from a woman in her sixties with acute or convalescent COVID-19. The sample comprised peripheral blood. The chain's CDR3 is CASSSREGIDQPQHF. In DNA, the CDR3 is TGTGCCAGCAGCTCCAGGGAGGGGATCGATCAGCCCCAGCATTTT.